These 13 T cell receptor beta chains share one sample of origin, sequenced in a study of tissue T cells after allogeneic stem cell transplantation. Data came from immunoSEQ multiplex PCR; TCRdb stores just in-frame clones and leaves some out. The table lists about 8,300 clones, around 48% of them singletons, with around 7% in the top ten. Noted time point: mouse harvest day 7 after allogeneic transplant. The graft held 10^6 splenic CD5+ T cells and 10^7 T-cell-depleted bone marrow cells. Material: gut tissue. These receptors came from a female BALB/c mouse given C57BL/6 T cells with graft-versus-host disease after an allogeneic hematopoietic cell transplant.

Details on this clone: Gene names refer to mouse genes. The read finishes 1 residue shy of the CDR3 end, and the germline J gene is used to complete it. This chain connects TRBV19 to TRBJ1-1, with a tentative D call TRBD1 (6 bases). V lost 1 base and J 0 bases, leaving 7 bases between the germline ends. This CDR3 is built from 14 residues. CDR1 and CDR2 (germline): FNHDT, SITEND (reference sequence). The sequenced part of the CDR3 DNA is TGTGCCAGCAGTATACAGGGGCCAAACACAGAAGTCTTC. Its translation is CASSIQGPNTEVF. The entire CDR3 is CASSIQGPNTEVFF.

Concerning this clone: The germline and genes are mouse ones. The read is 1 residue too short to cover the CDR3 end, so that end is filled in from the germline J gene. This chain uses TRBV13-2 with TRBJ1-4, with 11 positions matching TRBD1. The CDR3 runs to 15 residues. The V gene end was trimmed by 1 base and the J gene end by 7 bases; junction bases not matched to a gene: 3. CDR1 is NNHNN, CDR2 SYGAGS, per germline (reference sequence). The DNA read from the CDR3 is TGTGCCAGCGGTGATCTGGACAGGGGGCCCGAAAGATTATTT. As protein: CASGDLDRGPERLF. The entire CDR3 protein is CASGDLDRGPERLFF.

Concerning this clone itself: The germline and genes are mouse ones. The CDR3 end is not reached by the read, which stops 1 residue before it; the germline J gene fills it in. The rearrangement uses TRBV26 and TRBJ2-4; 10 bases line up with TRBD2. Unmatched junction bases numbered 9, after V lost 4 bases and J lost 8 bases. The CDR3 length is 15 residues. Germline V gives CDR1 KGHPV, CDR2 FQNQEV (reference sequence). Incomplete CDR3 DNA: TGTGCCAGCAGTCCCAATCTGGGGGGGCGCCGCACCTTGTAC. This sequence encodes CASSPNLGGRRTLY. The CDR3 in full is CASSPNLGGRRTLYF.

Of note for this clone: Gene names are mouse gene names. The CDR3 extends 1 residue past the end of the read, so its final part is completed from the germline J gene. The chain uses TRBV23 and TRBJ1-1. CDR3 length equals 13 residues. The germline V gene has CDR1 KGHTA and CDR2 FQNQQP. CDR3: CSSSQGQNTEVFF. Incomplete CDR3 DNA: TGCTCCAGCAGTCAAGGCCAAAACACAGAAGTCTTC. The entire variable domain, with the rest obtained from reference TRBV23 and TRBJ1-1, is as follows: DAAVTQKPRYLIKMKGQEAEMKCIPEKGHTAVFWYQQKQSKELKFLIYFQNQQPLDQIDMVKERFSAVCPSSSLCSLGIRTCEAEDSALYLCSSSQGQNTEVFFGKGTRLTVV.

A note on this clone: These gene names are mouse names. The read halts 1 residue ahead of the CDR3 end, with the missing end drawn from the germline J gene. The rearrangement uses TRBV26 and TRBJ2-5; D remains ambiguous. Trimming took off 0 bases at V and 8 bases at J, with 9 bases between the two ends. The germline CDR1 and CDR2 sequences are KGHPV and FQNQEV (reference sequence). This CDR3 region has 13 residues. CDR3 DNA (partial): TGTGCCAGCAGTCTGTCCGGTTCGGGCACCCAGTAC. This translates into CASSLSGSGTQY. The whole CDR3 reads CASSLSGSGTQYF.

This clone was observed a handful of times. All gene names here are mouse names. Sequencing ends 1 residue short of the CDR3 end; the germline J gene provides the rest. J is TRBJ2-2 and V is TRBV26; D remains ambiguous. The CDR3 is made up of 16 amino acids. V shed 3 bases and J shed 0 bases, with 11 bases lying between them. Germline V gene data show CDR1 as KGHPV and CDR2 as FQNQEV (reference sequence). The CDR3 sequence is CASSLPLGANTGQLYF. The DNA read from the CDR3 is TGTGCCAGCAGTCTCCCCCTAGGCGCAAACACCGGGCAGCTCTAC.

This clone was found a few times. All gene names here are mouse names. The sequence runs out 1 residue before the end of the CDR3; the remainder is reconstructed from the germline J gene. The rearrangement uses TRBV16 and TRBJ2-4, with 8 bases lining up with TRBD2. This CDR3 is 16 amino acids long. The junction had 5 bases not matched to a gene; V was cut back by 3 bases and J by 0 bases. Germline assignment: CDR1 SGHSA and CDR2 FRNQAP. The CDR3 DNA, read in part, is TGTGCAAGCAGCTTGATGGGGGGGGCTAGTCAAAACACCTTGTAC. Its translation: CASSLMGGASQNTLY. The entire CDR3 is CASSLMGGASQNTLYF.

In regard to this clone: The germline and genes are mouse ones. The CDR3 end falls 1 residue outside the read, so it is completed with the germline J gene. The rearrangement uses TRBV13-1 and TRBJ1-2, with TRBD1 as a possible D gene (5 bases). Trimming pared 8 bases from V and 0 bases from J, leaving 11 bases between. From germline, CDR1 is NSHNY and CDR2 SYGAGN. The CDR3 is 13 amino acids. The part of the CDR3 DNA that was read is TGTGCCAGTGATGGACACCCAAACTCCGACTACACC. Amino acid sequence: CASDGHPNSDYT. The entire CDR3 protein is CASDGHPNSDYTF.

With regard to this clone: Gene names are the mouse ones. The CDR3 is cut off 1 residue early in the read; its end comes from the germline J gene. This chain links TRBV3 with TRBJ1-3; 10 bases match TRBD1. The germline V gene encodes CDR1 SNHLY and CDR2 FYNGKV (reference sequence). There are 15 residues in the CDR3. The J segment lost 4 bases and the V segment lost 4 bases, leaving 4 bases of the junction unmatched. The DNA read from the CDR3 is TGTGCCAGCAGCTCTTGGACAGGGGGGGGAAATACGCTCTAT. This codes for CASSSWTGGGNTLY. The full CDR3 reads CASSSWTGGGNTLYF.

In regard to this clone: The listed genes are named as in mouse. The sequence runs out 1 residue before the end of the CDR3; the remainder is reconstructed from the germline J gene. This sample also contains other DNA sequences that code for the same CDR3. The rearrangement joins TRBV26 to TRBJ1-1; D unresolved. Germline V gene sequence: CDR1 KGHPV, CDR2 FQNQEV (reference sequence). The CDR3 loop spans 13 amino acids. V gave up 2 bases and J gave up 0 bases, with 4 bases separating them. CDR3 sequence: CASSLRQNTEVFF. The covered CDR3 bases are TGTGCCAGCAGTCTGAGGCAGAACACAGAAGTCTTC.

Only a few counts were recorded for this clone. The genes are named according to mouse. The read ends 1 residue shy of where the CDR3 ends; the end is completed using the germline J gene. This chain links TRBV13-2 with TRBJ2-5; 10 bases map to TRBD1. Germline V gene lookup returns CDR1 NNHNN and CDR2 SYGAGS (reference sequence). The CDR3 is 14 residues long. V trimming: 1 base; J trimming: 6 bases; junction bases outside the gene matches: 2. The part of the CDR3 DNA that was read is TGTGCCAGCGGTGATCCGGGACAGGGGGACACCCAGTAC. The encoded protein is CASGDPGQGDTQY. The whole CDR3 sequence is CASGDPGQGDTQYF.

This clone came up a few times. The germline and genes are mouse ones. The read falls 1 residue short of the CDR3 end, and the missing part is taken from the germline J gene. The V call is TRBV23, the J call TRBJ1-4; TRBD1 is the table's D call and was not checked against the DNA. There are 14 residues in the CDR3. Germline assignment: CDR1 KGHTA and CDR2 FQNQQP. The DNA read from the CDR3 is TGCTCCAGCAGTCTACAGTTTTCCAACGAAAGATTATTT. Protein sequence: CSSSLQFSNERLF. The entire CDR3 reads CSSSLQFSNERLFF.

This clone is a singleton in its sample. Gene names follow the mouse nomenclature. The read ends 1 residue early relative to the CDR3; the germline J gene fills the gap. The chain employs TRBV26 and TRBJ2-4; 7 nucleotides agree with TRBD2. The V gene's germline CDR1 is KGHPV and CDR2 FQNQEV (reference sequence). J gave up 4 bases and V 2 bases, and 0 bases lay outside the gene matches. The CDR3 sequence is 13 residues long. The CDR3 region is CASSLLGENTLYF. Partial CDR3 DNA: TGTGCCAGCAGTCTGCTGGGGGAAAACACCTTGTAC.